What follows is one T cell receptor beta chain and its context. The source of the sample is a study of early T cells in non-severe SARS-CoV-2 infection. CDR3 length equals 17 residues. The germline V gene encodes CDR1 DFQATT and CDR2 SNEGSKA (reference sequence). Unmatched junction bases numbered 12, after V lost 0 bases and J lost 5 bases. Individual cDNA molecules received unique molecular identifiers during library preparation. TCRdb reprocessed the 5' RACE reads via MiXCR and lists one record per CDR3 protein. This table has tens of thousands of distinct CDR3 sequences, about 15% appearing once. Sequences were derived from whole blood, sampled at baseline. V is TRBV20-1 and J is TRBJ2-1; 8 bases agree with TRBD1. The receptor was isolated from an adult who was a healthcare worker with PCR-confirmed SARS-CoV-2 infection or an uninfected control (not recorded which). The DNA of the CDR3 is TGCAGTGCTAGAGACATCGCAGGGGGCGCAGGGGACAATGAGCAGTTCTTC. Amino acids: CSARDIAGGAGDNEQFF.